The source of this T cell receptor beta chain is a study of CD8+ T cells in alopecia areata. Whole-study findings and limits: Sequenced scalp T cells also include alphabeta T cells resident in normal skin. Relative to normal scalp, lesional scalp, especially alopecia totalis/universalis, showed higher clonality. Possibly because of HLA-related factors, TCR sharing was less clear across patients than in mice.

The authors extracted RNA and reverse transcribed it into cDNA as the sequencing template. TCRdb keeps only in-frame clones here, not all; method: immunoSEQ multiplex PCR. The sample includes 120,000 or so clones, less than 50% of them seen just once. The sample holds a few counts of this clone. Its specificity is unknown. Samples from alopecia areata patients were lesional scalp punch biopsies and peripheral blood. Germline-derived CDR1 and CDR2 are SEHNR and FQNEAQ (reference sequence). V was cut by 4 bases and J by 0 bases, with 9 bases left in between. The CDR3 contains 14 residues. Sequenced sample: NKG2D-low CD8+ T cells sorted from blood. The sequence was collected from a human donor with alopecia areata. The chain joins TRBV7-9 to TRBJ1-2; weak D call: TRBD1 (5 bases). CDR3 amino acids: CASSSETANYGYTF. The CDR3 nucleotides are TGTGCCAGCAGCTCGGAGACAGCTAACTATGGCTACACCTTC.